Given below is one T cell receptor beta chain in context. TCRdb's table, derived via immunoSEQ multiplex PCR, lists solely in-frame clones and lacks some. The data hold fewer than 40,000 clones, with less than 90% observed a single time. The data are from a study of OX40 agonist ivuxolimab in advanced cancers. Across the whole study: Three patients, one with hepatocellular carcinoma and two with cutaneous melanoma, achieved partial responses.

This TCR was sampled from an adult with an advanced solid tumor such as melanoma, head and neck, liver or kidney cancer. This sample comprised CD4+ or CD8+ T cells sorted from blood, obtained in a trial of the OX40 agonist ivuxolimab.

CDR3 sequence: CASSPGVGRRLESNQPQHF. The CDR3 DNA reads TGTGCCAGCAGCCCCGGGGTGGGCAGGAGATTAGAAAGCAATCAGCCCCAGCATTTT. The chain joins TRBV9 to TRBJ1-5; D gene unclear. Trimming removed 4 bases from V and 1 base from J, with 24 bases in between. The CDR3 runs to 19 residues. CDR1 SGDLS and CDR2 YYNGEE come from the germline V gene.